This TCR beta chain emerged from a study of PD-1 blockade in classical Hodgkin lymphoma. The time point here: cycle 4 day 1 (C4D1), after five to seven weeks of nivolumab. Brentuximab vedotin exposure varied among the patients, all of whom had relapsed after autologous stem cell transplantation. Thawed PBMCs underwent magnetic negative selection to yield purified CD4+ T cells. As concerns this clone: Its specificity is not known.

Repertoires were generated with immunoSEQ multiplex PCR, while TCRdb's copy carries only in-frame clones and drops some. The sample includes 15,000 to 20,000 clones, around 75% of them seen just once. Study conclusions and caveats: Diminished baseline TCR diversity has been reported in newly diagnosed patients relative to healthy donors.

The junction had 4 bases not matched to a gene; V was cut back by 4 bases and J by 9 bases. The CDR3 is 14 residues long. The germline V gene has CDR1 MRHNA and CDR2 SNTAGT. The J gene is TRBJ2-1, the V gene TRBV6-4; 12 bases are a match to TRBD2. The clonotype originates from a human donor with classical Hodgkin lymphoma. The material was CD4+ T cells from blood, obtained before the fourth cycle of nivolumab. The CDR3 loop is CASSALAGGGEQFF. The CDR3, as DNA: TGTGCCAGCAGTGCCCTAGCGGGAGGGGGTGAGCAGTTCTTC.